A selection of T cell receptor beta chains follows, all from one sample in a study of T cells in Graves' hyperthyroidism and ophthalmopathy. Each CDR3 protein gets one entry after TCRdb re-called the multiplex PCR reads with MiXCR. The sample has under 400,000 distinct CDR3 sequences, around a sixth seen once. Sequencing input: blood. These receptors were obtained from a woman aged 45-65 years with Graves' hyperthyroidism. The CDR3 runs from the conserved cysteine through the conserved F or W. A D gene is named only where the DNA matches it firmly. Some rows mark clone size as missing; the rest say once, few, many or name a class of expanded clone.

d_call: -
j_call: TRBJ2-2
v_call: TRBV14
clone_size: -
cdr3_nt: TGTGCCAGCAGCCAGGGGGGACGGATCTTGAACACCGGGGAGCTGTTTTTT
cdr3_aa: CASSQGGRILNTGELFF

d_call: -
j_call: TRBJ2-7
v_call: TRBV11-3
clone_size: -
cdr3_nt: TGTGCCAGCAGCGAGGGAGGGGGAAACGAGCAGTACTTC
cdr3_aa: CASSEGGGNEQYF

d_call: -
j_call: TRBJ2-3
v_call: TRBV2
clone_size: many
cdr3_nt: TGTGCCAGCAGTGACGGCGGGAACGGGAACGCAGATACGCAGTATTTT
cdr3_aa: CASSDGGNGNADTQYF

d_call: TRBD1
j_call: TRBJ1-1
v_call: TRBV6-1
clone_size: -
cdr3_nt: TGTGCCAGCAGTGAGTCCCAGGGGGCTACTGAAGCTTTCTTT
cdr3_aa: CASSESQGATEAFF

d_call: -
j_call: TRBJ2-2
v_call: TRBV12-3/TRBV12-4
clone_size: -
cdr3_nt: TGTGCCAGCAGTTTAGGCCCGACGGAGCTGTTTTTT
cdr3_aa: CASSLGPTELFF

d_call: TRBD2
j_call: TRBJ2-3
v_call: TRBV5-1
clone_size: many
cdr3_nt: TGCGCCAGCAGCTTGGGTCTAGCGGCGGCAGATACGCAGTATTTT
cdr3_aa: CASSLGLAAADTQYF

d_call: TRBD1
j_call: TRBJ1-2
v_call: TRBV18
clone_size: few
cdr3_nt: TGTGCCAGCTCACTCGACAGGGGTGATAACTATGGCTACACCTTC
cdr3_aa: CASSLDRGDNYGYTF

d_call: TRBD1
j_call: TRBJ2-5
v_call: TRBV27
clone_size: -
cdr3_nt: TGTGCCAGCAGTACACTCCGGGACAGGGGCGAGACCCAGTACTTC
cdr3_aa: CASSTLRDRGETQYF

d_call: TRBD2
j_call: TRBJ2-3
v_call: TRBV3-1
clone_size: few
cdr3_nt: TGTGCCAGCAGCCAAGTCGACCCTAGCGGGGGGGAGACGCAGTATTTT
cdr3_aa: CASSQVDPSGGETQYF

d_call: -
j_call: TRBJ1-5
v_call: TRBV12-3/TRBV12-4
clone_size: -
cdr3_nt: TGTGCCAGCAGTTTTTGGGACAACAATCAGCCCCAGCATTTT
cdr3_aa: CASSFWDNNQPQHF